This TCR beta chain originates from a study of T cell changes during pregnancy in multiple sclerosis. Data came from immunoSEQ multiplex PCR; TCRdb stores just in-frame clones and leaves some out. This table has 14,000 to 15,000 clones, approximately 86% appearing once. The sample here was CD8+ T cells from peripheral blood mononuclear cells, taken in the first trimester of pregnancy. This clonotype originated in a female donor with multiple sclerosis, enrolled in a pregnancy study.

CDR3 in amino acids: CASSSTSGQETQYF. The CDR3 DNA follows: TGTGCCAGCAGCTCTACTAGCGGCCAAGAGACCCAGTACTTC. The chain is built from TRBV5-7 and TRBJ2-5; 8 positions agree with TRBD2. TRBV5-7 is placed among ORFs of uncertain function. CDR3 length: 14 residues. The V segment lost 3 bases and the J segment 1 base; nucleotides outside the gene matches: 2.